The clone carrying this T cell receptor (beta chain) was found a few times. Its antigen remains unidentified. The source of the sample is a study of T cell repertoires in cytomegalovirus infection. As for the study in general: Recently identified HLA-C-restricted CMV epitopes were used, and well-studied HLA-B-restricted CMV epitopes were used as well. From public TCR beta signatures came an indication of both CMV infection and matching HLA type.

One entry per CDR3 protein results from TCRdb running MiXCR on the reads. The sample has under 120,000 distinct CDR3 sequences, roughly 39% seen once. The CDR3 covers 15 residues. V lost 7 bases to trimming and J lost 8 bases; unmatched junction nucleotides: 11. Germline CDR1 LNHDA, CDR2 SQIVND (reference sequence). Study observations and caveats: Individuals carrying CMV plus the relevant HLA were identified by cumulative frequency of public TCR beta families. In two of eight donors, the top clonotype was HLA-C-restricted CMV-specific.

This material consisted of CD8+ T cells from cultured PBMCs, taken from culture after CMV antigen stimulation. This rearrangement joins TRBV19 to TRBJ1-4; 9 positions match TRBD1. This TCR was sampled from a human donor in good health (CMV status not recorded). Some clones in this sample may be carry-over from other donors' samples. The CDR3 region is CASTTGGNGREKLFF. CDR3 coding DNA: TGTGCCAGTACCACAGGGGGCAACGGTCGGGAAAAACTGTTTTTT.